A selection of T cell receptor beta chains follows, all from one sample in a study of shared clonotypes between healthy human individuals. The protocol was immunoSEQ multiplex PCR, while the TCRdb copy is restricted to in-frame clones and leaves out a portion. The sample includes 2 million to 2.5 million clones, about 90% seen only once; the top ten take more than 0.35%. The sample comprised naive CD4+ T cells from PBMCs. The receptors derive from a man between 18 and 29 years old in good health. Some clones in this sample may be carry-over from other donors' samples. Each CDR3 is given with its conserved first and last residue. D genes are given only for firm matches. Rows give clone size only sometimes, using once, few, many, or a class for an expanded clone.

J: TRBJ2-3
V: TRBV11-1
size: NA
D: TRBD2
DNA: TGTGCCAGCAGCTTACTAGCGGGCACAGATACGCAGTATTTT
CDR3: CASSLLAGTDTQYF

J: TRBJ2-3
V: TRBV27
size: NA
D: NA
DNA: TGTGCCAGCAGTCGAACCGTTGTCACAGATACGCAGTATTTT
CDR3: CASSRTVVTDTQYF

J: TRBJ2-5
V: TRBV4-2
size: NA
D: NA
DNA: TGTGCCAGCAGCCAGCTGGGGGGACTCACGGGGGCCCAGTACTTC
CDR3: CASSQLGGLTGAQYF

J: TRBJ1-2
V: TRBV19
size: NA
D: NA
DNA: TGTGCCAGTAGTCGACGCCGACAGGCAGAGGACGGCTACACCTTC
CDR3: CASSRRRQAEDGYTF

J: TRBJ1-6
V: TRBV11-3
size: NA
D: NA
DNA: TGTGCCAGCAGCTTAGTTGGGGACCGGGGAAATTCACCCCTCCACTTT
CDR3: CASSLVGDRGNSPLHF

J: TRBJ2-7
V: TRBV9
size: NA
D: NA
DNA: TGTGCCAGCAGCGTATCCCCGGGCGGCGAGCAGTACTTC
CDR3: CASSVSPGGEQYF

J: TRBJ2-1
V: TRBV14
size: NA
D: NA
DNA: TGTGCCAGCAGCCAAGAGCCGGGGATAGCGGAAGACAATGAGCAGTTCTTC
CDR3: CASSQEPGIAEDNEQFF

J: TRBJ2-2
V: TRBV4-3
size: NA
D: TRBD2
DNA: TGCGCCAGCAGCCAAGGTGCACGCGGTAGCGGGTACACCGGGGAGCTGTTTTTT
CDR3: CASSQGARGSGYTGELFF

J: TRBJ2-1
V: TRBV5-1
size: NA
D: TRBD2
DNA: TGCGCCAGCAGCTTTACTAGCGGATACAATGAGCAGTTCTTC
CDR3: CASSFTSGYNEQFF

J: TRBJ2-5
V: TRBV6-5
size: once
D: NA
DNA: TGTGCCAGCAGGAACGGGCAAGCCGCAGAGACCCAGTACTTC
CDR3: CASRNGQAAETQYF

J: TRBJ2-7
V: TRBV9
size: NA
D: NA
DNA: TGTGCCAGCAGCGCCGGACACATCACGTCCTACGAGCAGTACTTC
CDR3: CASSAGHITSYEQYF

J: TRBJ2-3
V: TRBV5-1
size: NA
D: NA
DNA: TGCGCCAGCAGCTTTACAGATACGCAGTATTTT
CDR3: CASSFTDTQYF

J: TRBJ2-7
V: TRBV4-2
size: once
D: NA
DNA: TGTGCCAGCAGCCAAGTGATTTCAACCTACGAGCAGTACTTC
CDR3: CASSQVISTYEQYF

J: TRBJ2-7
V: TRBV28
size: NA
D: TRBD2
DNA: TGTGCCGCGGGGGCGGGAGGTCGTGGTGAGCAGTACTTC
CDR3: CAAGAGGRGEQYF

J: TRBJ2-1
V: TRBV2
size: few
D: TRBD2
DNA: TGTGCCAGCAGCGGGAGGGGATACAATGAGCAGTTCTTC
CDR3: CASSGRGYNEQFF

J: TRBJ2-3
V: TRBV5-1
size: NA
D: NA
DNA: TGCGCCAGCAGCTTGGGAAGGAGCACAGATACGCAGTATTTT
CDR3: CASSLGRSTDTQYF

J: TRBJ2-3
V: TRBV7-2
size: NA
D: NA
DNA: TGTGCCAGCAGCTTAGCTGGCTGGGGGACTCCGATCCCTCCAGATACGCAGTATTTT
CDR3: CASSLAGWGTPIPPDTQYF

J: TRBJ1-5
V: TRBV5-8
size: NA
D: NA
DNA: TGTGCCAGCAGCCTACCCGACATACAGTATCAGCCCCAGCATTTT
CDR3: CASSLPDIQYQPQHF

J: TRBJ2-1
V: TRBV21-1
size: NA
D: NA
DNA: TGTGCCAGCAGCAAAAGAAAAGGACAGCAGTTCTTC
CDR3: CASSKRKGQQFF

J: TRBJ2-3
V: TRBV7-6
size: NA
D: NA
DNA: TGTGCCAGCAGCTTACTTAGCGGAGCAAGCACAGATACGCAGTATTTT
CDR3: CASSLLSGASTDTQYF

J: TRBJ1-5
V: TRBV7-9
size: NA
D: NA
DNA: TGTGCCAGCAGTCCCTTCGGGGGGAGGGATCAGCCCCAGCATTTT
CDR3: CASSPFGGRDQPQHF

J: TRBJ2-2
V: TRBV5-4
size: NA
D: TRBD1
DNA: TGTGCCAGCAGCCGGACAGGGCCCGGGGAGCTGTTTTTT
CDR3: CASSRTGPGELFF

J: TRBJ2-7
V: TRBV27
size: NA
D: TRBD2
DNA: TGTGCCAGCAGGATGACTAGCGGGAGGCCTTTTTGGGAGCAGTACTTC
CDR3: CASRMTSGRPFWEQYF

J: TRBJ1-1
V: TRBV14
size: NA
D: NA
DNA: TGTGCCAGCAGCCAACAGGCGGTCGCTGAAGCTTTCTTT
CDR3: CASSQQAVAEAFF